These 13 T cell receptor beta chains were all obtained from the same sample, sequenced in a study of T cells after yellow fever vaccination. Each CDR3 protein is one row after TCRdb ran MiXCR on the 5' RACE reads. The sample yields roughly 45,000 distinct CDR3 sequences, 6% to 7% seen once. The source material was PBMCs, either bulk or a sorted T-cell subset (CD4+, CD8+, memory, or dextramer-sorted; not recorded which), sampled 45 days after the yellow fever booster vaccination. These TCRs come from a man younger than 45 who received the YFV17D yellow fever vaccine.

This clonotype was seen a few times. The V and J genes are TRBV3-1 and TRBJ2-7, with a weak D call TRBD2 (6 bases). There are 12 residues in the CDR3. In germline, CDR1 is LGHDT, CDR2 YNNKEL (reference sequence). V shed 10 bases and J shed 4 bases, with 14 bases lying between them. For the CDR3, the DNA is TGTGCCACCGGAGGGAGCCGGTACGAGCAGTACTTC. Translation: CATGGSRYEQYF.

The chain couples TRBV23-1 to TRBJ2-2; 10 nucleotides agree with TRBD1. TRBV23-1 is an ORF for which the function is uncertain. V dropped 4 bases and J dropped 5; count of bases not matched to a gene: 1. The CDR3 consists of 14 residues. The CDR3 region is CASSLGQGTGELFF. The DNA for the CDR3 is TGCGCCAGCAGTCTGGGACAGGGGACCGGGGAGCTGTTTTTT.

The sample holds a few counts of this clonotype. The V call is TRBV19, the J call TRBJ2-7, with 7 bases that match TRBD1. This CDR3 contains 12 residues. The V and J ends lost 5 bases and 6 bases, in that order; junction bases with no gene match: 4. Germline V gives CDR1 LNHDA, CDR2 SQIVND (reference sequence). The CDR3 sequence: CASSQNRGEQYF. The CDR3 DNA reads as TGTGCCAGTAGTCAGAACAGGGGCGAGCAGTACTTC.

The chain couples TRBV14 to TRBJ2-4; D perhaps matches TRBD1 (6 bases). V was trimmed by 5 bases and J by 5 bases, leaving 19 bases between them. Per the germline V gene, CDR1 is SGHDN and CDR2 is FVKESK. The CDR3 length is 16 residues. CDR3 sequence (DNA): TGTGCCAGCAGCACATACCTCGGCAGGGGACAAAACATTCAGTACTTC. This translates into CASSTYLGRGQNIQYF.

This clonotype was seen repeatedly, ten times or more. The chain is built from TRBV12-3 or TRBV12-4 and TRBJ2-5, with 7 bases that match TRBD1. The length of the CDR3 is 15 residues. J was trimmed by 9 bases and V by 3 bases; bases with no gene match: 13. The CDR3 spells CASSFWDSRSRAQYF. CDR3 bases: TGTGCCAGCAGTTTTTGGGACAGCCGGAGCAGGGCCCAGTACTTC.

This clonotype was counted many times. The chain joins TRBV20-1 to TRBJ2-5; 8 bases are shared with TRBD1. This CDR3 comprises 12 residues. V shed 5 bases and J 5 bases; nucleotides not matched to a gene: 4. CDR1 DFQATT and CDR2 SNEGSKA come from the germline V gene (reference sequence). In DNA, the CDR3 is TGCAGTGCTCCACAGGGGGTTGAGACCCAGTACTTC. This gives the protein CSAPQGVETQYF.

This clonotype was seen many times. The chain recombines TRBV3-1 with TRBJ2-5; D unclear. The V and J ends lost 7 bases and 2 bases respectively, with 11 bases between them. In germline, CDR1 is LGHDT, CDR2 YNNKEL (reference sequence). The CDR3 sequence is 13 residues long. The CDR3 nucleotides are TGTGCCAGCAAGTCTGGCGGACAAGAGACCCAGTACTTC. Its translation: CASKSGGQETQYF.

V and J are TRBV13 and TRBJ1-2, with 10 nucleotides matching TRBD1. Trimming cost V 5 bases and J 5 bases; bases outside gene matches: 5. This CDR3 contains 14 residues. Per the germline V gene, CDR1 is PRHDT and CDR2 is FYEKMQ (reference sequence). The CDR3 region has the DNA TGTGCCAGCAGCCTGGGGACAGGGGAATATGGCTACACCTTC. Its translation is CASSLGTGEYGYTF.

This clonotype has a count of ten or more. The V gene is TRBV20-1, the J gene TRBJ2-2; 9 bases map to TRBD1. With V trimmed by 6 bases and J by 5 bases, 4 bases remained unmatched. Germline values: CDR1 DFQATT, CDR2 SNEGSKA (reference sequence). The CDR3 runs 13 residues. The CDR3 DNA is TGCAGTGCAGGGGGACAGGGAACCGGGGAGCTGTTTTTT. It encodes CSAGGQGTGELFF.

There are many counts of this clonotype. V and J are TRBV28 and TRBJ2-7; possible D gene TRBD1, 6 bases. There are 12 residues in the CDR3. The germline V and J ends were trimmed by 7 bases and 12 bases, with 19 bases remaining between them. Per the germline V gene, CDR1 is MDHEN and CDR2 is SYDVKM. In nucleotides, the CDR3 is TGTGCCAGCAACCCGGCAGGGGCCGTCTCGTACTTC. As protein: CASNPAGAVSYF.

In this sample, this clonotype turned up many times. This chain links TRBV29-1 with TRBJ2-7, with 9 bases matching TRBD1. V gave up 6 bases and J gave up 4 bases; unmatched junction bases: 1. Germline values: CDR1 SQVTM, CDR2 ANQGSEA. The CDR3 contains 11 residues. The CDR3 nucleotides read TGCAGCGTGACAGGGGGGTACGAGCAGTACTTC. It codes for CSVTGGYEQYF.

This clonotype appeared a few times. This chain connects TRBV20-1 to TRBJ1-2, with a tentative D call TRBD1 (6 bases). Germline CDR1 and CDR2: DFQATT and SNEGSKA (reference sequence). V was clipped by 6 bases and J by 6 bases, with 20 bases between them. CDR3 size: 14 residues. The CDR3 region is CSAFAGASTNGYTF. The CDR3 DNA sequence: TGCAGTGCGTTCGCGGGGGCGAGTACTAATGGCTACACCTTC.

This clonotype was found a few times. The V gene is TRBV20-1, the J gene TRBJ1-2; 9 bases agree with TRBD1. The CDR3 extends over 16 amino acids. Germline assignment: CDR1 DFQATT and CDR2 SNEGSKA (reference sequence). The V segment lost 3 bases and the J segment 0 bases; nucleotides outside the gene matches: 8. The CDR3 coding sequence is TGCAGTGCTAGGCCCGGTGGGACAGGGACTAACTATGGCTACACCTTC. Translating it yields CSARPGGTGTNYGYTF.